The sequence of this TCR beta chain was determined in a study of blood T cell repertoires in COVID-19 (dated by TCRdb to the early 2020s). Notes on the research overall: Samples covering the acute and convalescent phases of COVID-19 were provided by collaborators in the United States, Italy and Spain. The material from the prospective study consisted of cDNA or gDNA derived from T cells, B-cell-depleted T cells, or PBMCs. Deeply sampled blood TCRbeta repertoires from subjects exposed to, actively infected with, or recovered from COVID-19 were included in the dataset. Where available, HLA class I and class II types were taken from metadata supplied by the sample provider and were not determined by assay-based typing. Sample metadata almost always included a de-identified subject ID, COVID-19 status, age in years and sex. Samples came from the ongoing ImmuneRACE study (first 160 participants) plus 1,254 subjects from 6 global collaborators. A freely available public database, intended as a resource for researchers studying the immune response to SARS-CoV-2, is where the repertoires were released.

Participants in the prospective study were enrolled through a virtual design, were aged 18 to 89 years, and lived in 24 United States geographic areas. Cohort assignment in the prospective study relied on participant-reported clinical history from a screening survey and a study questionnaire. Recovered participants in ImmuneRACE Cohort 3 were defined as having two consecutive negative NP/OP PCR tests, clearance from a healthcare professional, or resolution of symptoms. In the prospective study, mobile phlebotomists collected whole blood, serum and a nasopharyngeal or oropharyngeal swab from each participant. Participants in the prospective study had the option to provide additional blood draws and questionnaires over an approximately 2-month period. Before DNA extraction, prospective study blood samples were shipped either frozen or at room temperature. What the work shows at the level of the full study, not this receptor alone: The quantity of clinical and demographic metadata differed by source and by participant and was supplied without curation.

TCRbeta CDR3 regions were amplified from genomic DNA by means of the immunoSEQ Assay, a bias-controlled multiplex PCR. In the paper's pipeline: Nucleated cell counts per sample were estimated from amplification of reference gene primers within the assay. To quantify the absolute abundance of each unique TCRbeta CDR3 rearrangement, sequence reads were collapsed and filtered. Productive Simpson clonality was computed per sample as the square root of Simpson's diversity index over productive rearrangements. In its TCRdb copy, this immuneACCESS table keeps in-frame sequences only and misses some clones. Where compared with another copy, unresolved V genes explain less than half of these, and the others have no known cause. The DNA gave D and trimming, while V, J and clone size come from that table. The sample table records under 350,000 clones; 65% to 90% of these occur just once. The ten largest make up over 3.5% of the sample.

With respect to this clone: Its antigen is not yet known. No base qualities exist here, and no much larger clone lies one base off it.

Its CDR3 holds 16 amino acids, cysteine through phenylalanine. Just the 48-base CDR3 DNA is kept, in frame starting at base 1. CDR1 and CDR2 (LNHDA, SQIVND) derive from the germline V gene (reference sequence). From V the trimming removes 5 bases and from J it removes 8 bases, while the gene matches leave 13 bases of the junction unaccounted for. Sequenced: PBMCs or T cells enriched from blood (not recorded which). In this chain, TRBV19 is recombined with TRBJ1-4, and 8 junction bases match TRBD1. The sequence was collected from a man aged 30 to 45 who had recovered from COVID-19. The nucleotide sequence is given as TGTGCCAGTAGTCTCACCAGGGGGCCCGACCGGGAAAAACTGTTTTTT. The resulting protein is CASSLTRGPDREKLFF. Supplemented by the reference TRBV19 and TRBJ1-4 proteins around the CDR3, the complete variable domain is DGGITQSPKYLFRKEGQNVTLSCEQNLNHDAMYWYRQDPGQGLRLIYYSQIVNDFQKGDIAEGYSVSREKKESFPLTVTSAQKNPTAFYLCASSLTRGPDREKLFFGSGTQLSVL.